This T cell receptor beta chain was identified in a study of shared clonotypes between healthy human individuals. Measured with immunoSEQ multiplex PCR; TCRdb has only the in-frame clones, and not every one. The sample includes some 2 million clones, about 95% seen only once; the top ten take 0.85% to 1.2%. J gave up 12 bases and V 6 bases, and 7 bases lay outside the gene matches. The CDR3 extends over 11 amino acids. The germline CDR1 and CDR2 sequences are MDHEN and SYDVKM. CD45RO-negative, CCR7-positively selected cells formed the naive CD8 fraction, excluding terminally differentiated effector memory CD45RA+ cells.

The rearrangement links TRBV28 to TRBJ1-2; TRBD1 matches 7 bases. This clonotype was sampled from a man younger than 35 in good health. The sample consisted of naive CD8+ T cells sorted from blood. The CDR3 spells CASRDRSGDTF. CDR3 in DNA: TGTGCCAGCAGGGACAGGAGCGGAGACACCTTC.